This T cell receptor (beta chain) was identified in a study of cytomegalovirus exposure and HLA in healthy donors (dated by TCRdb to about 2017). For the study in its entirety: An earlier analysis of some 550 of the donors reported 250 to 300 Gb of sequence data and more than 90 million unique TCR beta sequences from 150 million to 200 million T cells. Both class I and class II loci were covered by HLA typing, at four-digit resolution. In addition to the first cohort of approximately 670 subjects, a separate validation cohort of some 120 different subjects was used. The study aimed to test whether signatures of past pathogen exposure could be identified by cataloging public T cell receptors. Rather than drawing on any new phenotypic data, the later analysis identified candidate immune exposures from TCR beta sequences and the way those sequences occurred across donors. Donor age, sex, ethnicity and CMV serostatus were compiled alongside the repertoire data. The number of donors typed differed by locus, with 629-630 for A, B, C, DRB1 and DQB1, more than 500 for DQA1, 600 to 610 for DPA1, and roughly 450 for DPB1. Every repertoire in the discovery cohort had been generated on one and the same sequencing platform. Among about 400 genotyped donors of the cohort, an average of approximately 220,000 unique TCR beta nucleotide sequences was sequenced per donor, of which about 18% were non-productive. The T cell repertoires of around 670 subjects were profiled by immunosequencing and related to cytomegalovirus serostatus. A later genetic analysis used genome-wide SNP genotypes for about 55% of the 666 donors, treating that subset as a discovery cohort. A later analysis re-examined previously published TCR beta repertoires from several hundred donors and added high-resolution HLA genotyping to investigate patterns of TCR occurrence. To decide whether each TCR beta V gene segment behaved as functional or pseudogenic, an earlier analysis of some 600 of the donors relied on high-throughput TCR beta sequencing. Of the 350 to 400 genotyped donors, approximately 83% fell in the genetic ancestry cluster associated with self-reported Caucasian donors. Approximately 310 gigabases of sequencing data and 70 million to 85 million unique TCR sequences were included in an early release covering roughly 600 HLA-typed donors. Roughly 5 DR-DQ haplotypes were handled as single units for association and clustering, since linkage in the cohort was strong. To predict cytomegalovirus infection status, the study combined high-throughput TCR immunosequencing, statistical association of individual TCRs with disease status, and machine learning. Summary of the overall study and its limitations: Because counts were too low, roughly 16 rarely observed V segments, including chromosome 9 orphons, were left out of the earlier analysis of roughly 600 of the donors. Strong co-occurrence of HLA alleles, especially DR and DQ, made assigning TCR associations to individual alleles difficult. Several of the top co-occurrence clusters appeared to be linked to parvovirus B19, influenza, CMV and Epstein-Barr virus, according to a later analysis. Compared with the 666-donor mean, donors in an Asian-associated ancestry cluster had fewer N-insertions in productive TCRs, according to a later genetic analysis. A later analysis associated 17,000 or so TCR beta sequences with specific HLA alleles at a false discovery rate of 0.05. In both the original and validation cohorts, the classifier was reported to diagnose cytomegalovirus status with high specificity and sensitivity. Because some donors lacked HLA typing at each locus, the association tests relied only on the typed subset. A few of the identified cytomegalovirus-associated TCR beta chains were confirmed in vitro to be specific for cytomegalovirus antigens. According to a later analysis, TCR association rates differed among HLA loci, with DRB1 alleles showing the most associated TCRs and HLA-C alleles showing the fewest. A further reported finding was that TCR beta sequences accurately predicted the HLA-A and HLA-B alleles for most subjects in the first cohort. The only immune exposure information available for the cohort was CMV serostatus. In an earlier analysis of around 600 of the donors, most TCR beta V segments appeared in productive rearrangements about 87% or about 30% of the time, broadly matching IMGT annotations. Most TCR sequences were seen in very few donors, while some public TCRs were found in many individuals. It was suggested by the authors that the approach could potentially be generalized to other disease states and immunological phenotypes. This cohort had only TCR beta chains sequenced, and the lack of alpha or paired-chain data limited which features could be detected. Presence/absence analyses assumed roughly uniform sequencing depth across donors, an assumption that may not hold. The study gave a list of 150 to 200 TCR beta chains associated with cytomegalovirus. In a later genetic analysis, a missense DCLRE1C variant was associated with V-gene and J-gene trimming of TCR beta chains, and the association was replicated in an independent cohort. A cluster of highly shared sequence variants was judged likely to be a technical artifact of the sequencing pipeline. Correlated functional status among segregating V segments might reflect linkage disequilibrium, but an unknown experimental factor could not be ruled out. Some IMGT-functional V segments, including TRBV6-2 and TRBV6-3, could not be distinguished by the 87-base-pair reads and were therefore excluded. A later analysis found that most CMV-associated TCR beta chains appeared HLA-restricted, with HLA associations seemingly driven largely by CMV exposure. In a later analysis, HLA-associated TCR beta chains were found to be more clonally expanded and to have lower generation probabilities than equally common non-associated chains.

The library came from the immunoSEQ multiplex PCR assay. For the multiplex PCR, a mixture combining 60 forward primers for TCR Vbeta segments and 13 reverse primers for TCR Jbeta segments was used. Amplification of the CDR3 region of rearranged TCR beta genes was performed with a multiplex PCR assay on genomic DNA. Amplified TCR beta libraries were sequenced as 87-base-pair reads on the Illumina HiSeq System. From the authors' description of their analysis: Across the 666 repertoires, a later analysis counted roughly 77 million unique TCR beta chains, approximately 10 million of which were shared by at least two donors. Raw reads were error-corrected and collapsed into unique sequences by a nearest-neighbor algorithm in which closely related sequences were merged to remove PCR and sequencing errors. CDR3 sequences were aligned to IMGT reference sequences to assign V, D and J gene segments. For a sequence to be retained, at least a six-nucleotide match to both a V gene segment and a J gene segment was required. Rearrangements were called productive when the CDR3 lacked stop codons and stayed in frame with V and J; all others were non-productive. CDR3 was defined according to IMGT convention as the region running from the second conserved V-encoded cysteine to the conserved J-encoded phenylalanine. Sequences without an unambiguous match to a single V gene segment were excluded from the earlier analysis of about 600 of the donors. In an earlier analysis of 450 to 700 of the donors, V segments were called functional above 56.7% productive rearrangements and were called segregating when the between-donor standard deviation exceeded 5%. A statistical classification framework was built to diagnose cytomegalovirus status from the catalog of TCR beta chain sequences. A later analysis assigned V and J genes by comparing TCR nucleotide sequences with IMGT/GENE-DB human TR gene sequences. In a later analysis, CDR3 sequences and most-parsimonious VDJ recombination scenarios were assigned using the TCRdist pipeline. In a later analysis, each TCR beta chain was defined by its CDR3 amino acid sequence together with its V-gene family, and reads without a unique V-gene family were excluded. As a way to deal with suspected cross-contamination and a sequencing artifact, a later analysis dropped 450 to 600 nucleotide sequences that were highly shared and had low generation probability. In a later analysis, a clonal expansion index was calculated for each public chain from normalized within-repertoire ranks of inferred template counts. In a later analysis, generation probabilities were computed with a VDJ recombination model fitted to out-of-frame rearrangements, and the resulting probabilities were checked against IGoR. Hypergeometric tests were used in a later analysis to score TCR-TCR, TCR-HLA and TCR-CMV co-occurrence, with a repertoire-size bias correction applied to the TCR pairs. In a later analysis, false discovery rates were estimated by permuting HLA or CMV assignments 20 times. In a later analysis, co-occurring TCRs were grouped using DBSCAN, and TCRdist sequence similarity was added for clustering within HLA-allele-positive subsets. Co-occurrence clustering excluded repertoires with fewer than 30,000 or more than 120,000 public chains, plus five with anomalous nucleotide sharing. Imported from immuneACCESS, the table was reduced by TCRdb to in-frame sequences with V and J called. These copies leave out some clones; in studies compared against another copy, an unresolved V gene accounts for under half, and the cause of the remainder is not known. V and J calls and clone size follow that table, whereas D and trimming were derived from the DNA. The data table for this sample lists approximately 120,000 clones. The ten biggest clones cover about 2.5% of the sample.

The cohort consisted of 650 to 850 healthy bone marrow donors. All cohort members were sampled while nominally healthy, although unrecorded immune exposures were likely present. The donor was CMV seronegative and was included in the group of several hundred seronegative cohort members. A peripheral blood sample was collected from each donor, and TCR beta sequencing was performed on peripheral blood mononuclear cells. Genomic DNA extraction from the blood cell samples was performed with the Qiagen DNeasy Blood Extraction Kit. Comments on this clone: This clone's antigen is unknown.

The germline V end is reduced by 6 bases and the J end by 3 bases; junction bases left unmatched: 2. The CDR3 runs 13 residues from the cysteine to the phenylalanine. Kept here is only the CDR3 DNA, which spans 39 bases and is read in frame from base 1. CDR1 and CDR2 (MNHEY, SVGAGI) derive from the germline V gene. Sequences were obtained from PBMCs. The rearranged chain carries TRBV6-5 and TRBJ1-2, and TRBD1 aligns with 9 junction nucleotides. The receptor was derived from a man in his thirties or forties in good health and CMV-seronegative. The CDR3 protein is CASRTGGYYGYTF. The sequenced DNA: TGTGCCAGCAGGACAGGGGGATACTATGGCTACACCTTC.